This T cell receptor beta chain was identified during a study of Graves' ophthalmopathy and Graves' hyperthyroidism. TCR beta CDR3 amplification used RNA transcripts. The library came from an HTBI-primed first-round RT-PCR and a second-round multiplex PCR. TCRdb re-called the multiplex PCR reads with MiXCR, one entry per CDR3 protein. The table has roughly 410,000 distinct CDR3 sequences, 15% seen once. No ophthalmopathy within 18 months of follow-up signified stable hyperthyroidism. Hyperthyroidism patients were newly diagnosed, under 2 months' duration, aged 18 to 65. Trimming removed 6 bases from V and 6 bases from J; junction bases left unmatched: 5. Germline V gene lookup returns CDR1 MNHEY and CDR2 SVGEGT. CDR3 size: 15 residues. This clonotype was counted many times.

The TCR sequence derives from a woman under 30 with stable Graves' hyperthyroidism. The sequenced sample was peripheral blood. This chain joins TRBV6-2 or TRBV6-3 and TRBJ2-2, with TRBD2 identical over 12 bases. As DNA, the CDR3 is TGTGCCAGCAGCAAGACTAGCGGGGGTCCCGGGGAGCTGTTTTTT. As protein: CASSKTSGGPGELFF.